The present T cell receptor (beta chain) was sequenced within a study of blood T cell repertoires in COVID-19 (dated by TCRdb to about 2020). Broadly, across the study: Samples from collaborators originated in the United States, Italy and Spain and spanned both the acute and convalescent phases of COVID-19. The repertoires were released in a freely available public database intended as a resource for research on the immune response to SARS-CoV-2. The prospective study material was composed of cDNA or gDNA derived from T cells, B-cell-depleted T cells, or PBMCs. Subjects who had been exposed to COVID-19, were actively infected with it, or had recovered from it provided the deeply sampled blood TCRbeta repertoires that made up the dataset. The samples were drawn from two sources: the first 160 participants of the ongoing ImmuneRACE study, and 1,200 or so subjects contributed by 6 global collaborators. Where available, HLA class I and class II types were taken from metadata supplied by the sample provider and were not determined by assay-based typing. The sample metadata nearly always contained a de-identified subject ID, COVID-19 status, age in years and sex. Points the paper makes about the study in general: The amount of clinical and demographic metadata varied by source and participant and was provided uncurated.

Each collaborating institution followed its own protocols to collect whole blood in K2EDTA tubes. For TCRbeta analysis, collaborators shipped samples in one of three forms: frozen whole blood, isolated PBMCs, or DNA extracted from either of those sample types. V has 1 base trimmed and J has 5 bases trimmed; junction bases matching no gene number 13. For CDR1 and CDR2, the germline V gene (reference sequence) lists GTSNPN and SVGIG. The CDR3, from cysteine to phenylalanine, totals 16 residues. The only DNA kept is the CDR3, 48 bases in frame from the first base. TCRbeta CDR3 regions were amplified from genomic DNA by means of the immunoSEQ Assay, a bias-controlled multiplex PCR. In the authors' own workflow: The number of nucleated cells in each sample was estimated from the amplification of reference gene primers within the assay. To quantify the absolute abundance of each unique TCRbeta CDR3 rearrangement, sequence reads were collapsed and filtered. For each sample, productive Simpson clonality was calculated as the square root of Simpson's diversity index across productive rearrangements. This immuneACCESS table, as held by TCRdb, lists in-frame sequences with V and J called but not all clones. Of the missing ones, under half trace to an unresolved V gene in checked studies; the others have no known cause. Clone size and V and J calls were adopted from that table, with D and trimming inferred from the DNA. This sample is represented by over 90,000 clones; 81% of them were singletons. The ten largest clones take up approximately 23% of the sample.

Notes on this clone: The antigen it recognizes is unknown. Base-call qualities are not available, and no considerably larger clone is one nucleotide away.

The chain employs TRBV30 and TRBJ2-5, with TRBD1 identical over 7 junction bases. This receptor was obtained from an elderly man with active or convalescent COVID-19. Sequencing was done on a sample of peripheral blood. Here is the DNA: TGTGCCTGGAGTGGCCCCCGTAGGGGGCGAGGGGAGACCCAGTACTTC. It is translated as CAWSGPRRGRGETQYF.